A selection of T cell receptor beta chains follows, all from one sample in a study of cytomegalovirus exposure and HLA in healthy donors. Sequenced by immunoSEQ multiplex PCR; TCRdb stores in-frame clones only, minus some. The sample has roughly 60,000 clones, about 80% seen once. Sequenced input: PBMCs. Source of these receptors: a woman between 40 and 55 years old in good health and CMV-seropositive. Each CDR3 is given with its conserved first and last residue.

j_call | cdr3_length | v_call | cdr3_aa
TRBJ1-1 | 16 | TRBV10-3 | CAIAETGALTNTEAFF
TRBJ2-6 | 16 | TRBV5-1 | CASSRTGSSGANVLTF
TRBJ2-7 | 13 | TRBV19 | CASSRGDFYEQYF
TRBJ2-7 | 14 | TRBV5-6 | CASSWGQVSYEQYF
TRBJ1-5 | 13 | TRBV29-1 | CSVGANSNQPQHF
TRBJ1-5 | 12 | TRBV27 | CASSRPGEPQHF
TRBJ2-3 | 17 | TRBV7-8 | CASSSRTSGDSTDTQYF
TRBJ1-1 | 16 | TRBV18 | CASSPRGGSMNTEAFF
TRBJ2-5 | 15 | TRBV4-1 | CASSPLGLAGRGQYF
TRBJ2-7 | 14 | TRBV4-1 | CASSQDPSGGGQYF
TRBJ2-7 | 12 | TRBV11-3 | CASSLGSGEQYF
TRBJ2-3 | 15 | TRBV7-3 | CASSPTGGSTDTQYF
TRBJ2-2 | 16 | TRBV27 | CASSQPGGSITGELFF
TRBJ2-5 | 16 | TRBV4-3 | CASSQTLAGGGETQYF
TRBJ1-1 | 15 | TRBV9 | CASSDTGGYNTEAFF
TRBJ1-2 | 13 | TRBV5-4 | CASSFLPDYGYTF
TRBJ1-6 | 15 | TRBV5-6 | CASTTQGAWGSPLHF
TRBJ1-5 | 15 | TRBV7-6 | CASSLGTGSNQPQHF
TRBJ2-2 | 15 | TRBV11-2 | CASSLRGGNTGELFF
TRBJ1-2 | 15 | TRBV10-3 | CAISESGQSNYGYTF
TRBJ2-2 | 15 | TRBV7-9 | CASSFRTANTGELFF
TRBJ2-7 | 14 | TRBV4-1 | CASSTKSKAYEQYF
TRBJ1-6 | 15 | TRBV7-9 | CASSLAGQGNSPLHF
TRBJ2-3 | 15 | TRBV6-1 | CASRKRTGGGDTQYF
TRBJ1-3 | 14 | TRBV19 | CASRIGGSGNTIYF
TRBJ2-3 | 12 | TRBV14 | CASSPISGSQYF